This T cell receptor (beta chain) was captured by sequencing in a study of blood T cell repertoires in COVID-19. Study as a whole: Spain, Italy and the United States supplied samples that represented acute and convalescent COVID-19. In each case, the material was cDNA or gDNA derived from T cells, B-cell-depleted T cells, or PBMCs.

Per germline, CDR1 SGHTA and CDR2 FQGNSA. This CDR3 has 15 amino acids. Trimming left V 6 bases short and J 6 bases short, with 19 bases between. As processed by the authors: It was from reference gene primer amplification that nucleated cell counts were estimated. The method was immunoSEQ multiplex PCR; TCRdb's version includes in-frame clones alone and lacks a portion of them. That table furnishes V, J and clone size, whereas the DNA furnished D and trimming. The sample shows 150,000 to 190,000 clones, over 60% of them seen only once. The source of this sequence is a woman older than 75 with acute or convalescent COVID-19. The V and J genes are TRBV7-2 and TRBJ2-3, with a weak D call TRBD1 (6 bases). The sequenced material came from peripheral blood. Here the CDR3 reads CASRGAQPLGDTQYF. CDR3 nucleotides: TGTGCCAGCAGGGGGGCACAACCACTCGGGGATACGCAGTATTTT.